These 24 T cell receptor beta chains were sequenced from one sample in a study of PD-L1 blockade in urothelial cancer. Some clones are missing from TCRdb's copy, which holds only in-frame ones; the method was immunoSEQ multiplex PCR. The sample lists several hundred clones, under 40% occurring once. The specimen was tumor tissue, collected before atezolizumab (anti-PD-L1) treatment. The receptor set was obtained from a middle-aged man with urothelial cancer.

CDR3: CASSLTGVQPQHF. CDR3 bases: TGTGCCAGTAGTCTTACAGGGGTTCAGCCCCAGCATTTT. This sequence joins TRBV19 and TRBJ1-5; 7 nucleotides match TRBD1. V gave up 5 bases and J gave up 6 bases; unmatched junction bases: 4. The CDR3 is 13 amino acids. From germline, CDR1 is LNHDA and CDR2 SQIVND (reference sequence). Together with reference TRBV19 and TRBJ1-5, the CDR3 gives the full variable domain: DGGITQSPKYLFRKEGQNVTLSCEQNLNHDAMYWYRQDPGQGLRLIYYSQIVNDFQKGDIAEGYSVSREKKESFPLTVTSAQKNPTAFYLCASSLTGVQPQHFGDGTRLSIL.

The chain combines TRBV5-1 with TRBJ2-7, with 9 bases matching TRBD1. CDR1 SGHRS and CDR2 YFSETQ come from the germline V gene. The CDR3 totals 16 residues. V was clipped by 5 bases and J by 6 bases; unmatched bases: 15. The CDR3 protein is CASSQGQGTAGFEQYF. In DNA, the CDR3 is TGCGCCAGCAGTCAGGGACAGGGAACTGCCGGTTTCGAGCAGTACTTC.

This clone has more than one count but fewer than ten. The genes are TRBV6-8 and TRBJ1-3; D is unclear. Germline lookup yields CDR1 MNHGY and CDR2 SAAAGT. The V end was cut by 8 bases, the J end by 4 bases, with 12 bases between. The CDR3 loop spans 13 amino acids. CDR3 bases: TGTGCCAGCGGCCCGCCCCACGGAAACACCATATATTTT. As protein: CASGPPHGNTIYF.

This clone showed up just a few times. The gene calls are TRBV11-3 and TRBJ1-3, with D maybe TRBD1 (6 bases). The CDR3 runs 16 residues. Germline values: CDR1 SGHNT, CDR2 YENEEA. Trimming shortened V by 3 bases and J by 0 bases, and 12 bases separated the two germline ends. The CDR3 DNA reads TGTGCCAGCAGCTTGGGGGCCTGGGGCTCTGGAAACACCATATATTTT. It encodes CASSLGAWGSGNTIYF.

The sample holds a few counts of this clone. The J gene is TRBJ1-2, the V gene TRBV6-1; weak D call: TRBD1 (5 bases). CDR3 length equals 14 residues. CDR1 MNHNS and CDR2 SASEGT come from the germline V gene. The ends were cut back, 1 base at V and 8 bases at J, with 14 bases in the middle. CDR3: CASSEGWAGLGYTF. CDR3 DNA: TGTGCCAGCAGTGAAGGGTGGGCAGGGCTAGGCTACACCTTC.

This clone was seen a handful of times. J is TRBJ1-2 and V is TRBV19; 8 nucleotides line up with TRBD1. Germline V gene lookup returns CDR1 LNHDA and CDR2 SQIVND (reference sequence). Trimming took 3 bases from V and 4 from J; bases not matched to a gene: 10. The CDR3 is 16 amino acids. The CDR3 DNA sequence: TGTGCCAGTAGTATTGCCTCGGACAGGGACATCTATGGCTACACCTTC. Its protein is CASSIASDRDIYGYTF.

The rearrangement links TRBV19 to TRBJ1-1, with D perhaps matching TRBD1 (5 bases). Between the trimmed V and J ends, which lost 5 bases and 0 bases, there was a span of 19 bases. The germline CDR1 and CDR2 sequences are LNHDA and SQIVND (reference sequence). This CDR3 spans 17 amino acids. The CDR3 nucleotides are TGTGCCAGTAGTCGAGGTTTGTTGGGACGGTTGAACACTGAAGCTTTCTTT. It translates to CASSRGLLGRLNTEAFF. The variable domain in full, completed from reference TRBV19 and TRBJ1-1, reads DGGITQSPKYLFRKEGQNVTLSCEQNLNHDAMYWYRQDPGQGLRLIYYSQIVNDFQKGDIAEGYSVSREKKESFPLTVTSAQKNPTAFYLCASSRGLLGRLNTEAFFGQGTRLTVV.

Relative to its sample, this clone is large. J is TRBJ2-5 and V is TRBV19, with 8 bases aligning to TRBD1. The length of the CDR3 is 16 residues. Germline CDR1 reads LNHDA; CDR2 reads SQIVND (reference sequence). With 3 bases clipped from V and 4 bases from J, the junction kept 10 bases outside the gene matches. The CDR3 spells CASSMAGGTATETQYF. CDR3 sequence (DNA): TGTGCCAGTAGTATGGCAGGGGGCACAGCAACAGAGACCCAGTACTTC.

The DNA of the CDR3 is TGTGCCATCAGTGGGGGAGGGGGGCGCTACGAGCAGTACGTC. Its translation: CAISGGGGRYEQYV. The chain has TRBV6-8 and TRBJ2-7; D may be TRBD2 (7 bases). The CDR3 has 14 residues. Germline CDR1 MNHGY, CDR2 SAAAGT.

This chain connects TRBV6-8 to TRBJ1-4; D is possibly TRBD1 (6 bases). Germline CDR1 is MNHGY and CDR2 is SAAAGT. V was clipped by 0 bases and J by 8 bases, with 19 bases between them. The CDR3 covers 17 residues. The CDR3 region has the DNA TGTGCCAGCAGTTACTCTCCCTCCAGGGGAGGTGAAGAAAAACTGTTTTTT. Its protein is CASSYSPSRGGEEKLFF.

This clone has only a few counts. The CDR3 loop is CASTRVGSGNQPQHF. The DNA for the CDR3 is TGTGCCAGCACCAGGGTCGGGTCCGGCAATCAGCCCCAGCATTTT. V usage is TRBV6-8 and J usage is TRBJ1-5, with D maybe TRBD1 (5 bases). There are 15 residues in the CDR3. CDR1 is MNHGY and CDR2 is SAAAGT in the germline V gene. V was pared by 7 bases and J by 2 bases, with 15 bases between.

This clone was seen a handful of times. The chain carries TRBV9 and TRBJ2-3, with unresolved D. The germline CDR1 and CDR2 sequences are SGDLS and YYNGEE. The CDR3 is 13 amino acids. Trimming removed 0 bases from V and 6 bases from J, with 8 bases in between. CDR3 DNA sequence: TGTGCCAGCAGCGTAGACTATTACGATACGCAGTATTTT. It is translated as CASSVDYYDTQYF.

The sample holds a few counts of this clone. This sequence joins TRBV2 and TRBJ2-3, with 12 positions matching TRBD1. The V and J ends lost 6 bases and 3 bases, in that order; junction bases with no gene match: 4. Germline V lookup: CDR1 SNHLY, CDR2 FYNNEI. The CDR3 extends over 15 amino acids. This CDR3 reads CASRMGQGATDTQYF. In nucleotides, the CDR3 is TGTGCCAGCAGGATGGGACAGGGGGCGACAGATACGCAGTATTTT.

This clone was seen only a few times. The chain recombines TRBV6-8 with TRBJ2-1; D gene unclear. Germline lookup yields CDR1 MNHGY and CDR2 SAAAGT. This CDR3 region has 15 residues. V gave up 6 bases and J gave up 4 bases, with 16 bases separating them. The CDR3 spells CASRRTSSVYNEQFF. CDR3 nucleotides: TGTGCCAGCAGAAGAACCTCATCAGTATACAATGAGCAGTTCTTC.

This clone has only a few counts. CDR3 sequence (DNA): TGCGCCAGCAGCTCCCCCTTTAGCGGGGGGGCGACAGATACGCAGTATTTT. Translated, it gives CASSSPFSGGATDTQYF. V gene TRBV5-1 combines with J gene TRBJ2-3; TRBD2 aligns across 11 bases. Trimming at V came to 3 bases and at J to 3 bases, leaving 9 bases not matched to a gene. CDR1 SGHRS and CDR2 YFSETQ come from the germline V gene. The CDR3 contains 17 residues.

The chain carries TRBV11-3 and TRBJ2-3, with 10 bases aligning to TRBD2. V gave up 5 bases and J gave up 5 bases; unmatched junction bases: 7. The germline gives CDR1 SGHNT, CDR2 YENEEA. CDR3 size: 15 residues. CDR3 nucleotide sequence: TGTGCCAGCAGCGGCCAGCGGGGGGGCGTAGATACGCAGTATTTT. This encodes CASSGQRGGVDTQYF.

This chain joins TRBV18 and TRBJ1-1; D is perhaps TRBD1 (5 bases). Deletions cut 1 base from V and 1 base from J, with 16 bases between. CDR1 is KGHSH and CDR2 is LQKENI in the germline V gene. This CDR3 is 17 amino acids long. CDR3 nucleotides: TGTGCCAGCTCACCACAGGCCCCGGGGGGGAGGAACACTGAAGCTTTCTTT. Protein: CASSPQAPGGRNTEAFF.

As DNA, the CDR3 is TGTGCCTGGAGTGTAGGGGCGGGGCCGGACTCCTACGAGCAGTACTTC. This codes for CAWSVGAGPDSYEQYF. The gene calls are TRBV30 and TRBJ2-7; weak D call: TRBD2 (6 bases). The CDR3 covers 16 residues. Germline V lookup: CDR1 GTSNPN, CDR2 SVGIG (reference sequence). Trimming took off 0 bases at V and 0 bases at J, with 15 bases between the two ends.

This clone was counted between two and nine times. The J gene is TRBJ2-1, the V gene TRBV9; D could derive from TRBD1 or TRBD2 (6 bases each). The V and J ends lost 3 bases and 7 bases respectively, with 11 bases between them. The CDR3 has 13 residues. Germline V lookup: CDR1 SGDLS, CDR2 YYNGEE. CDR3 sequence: CASSEGGYNEQFF. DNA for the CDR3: TGTGCCAGCAGCGAGGGGGGTTATAATGAGCAGTTCTTC.

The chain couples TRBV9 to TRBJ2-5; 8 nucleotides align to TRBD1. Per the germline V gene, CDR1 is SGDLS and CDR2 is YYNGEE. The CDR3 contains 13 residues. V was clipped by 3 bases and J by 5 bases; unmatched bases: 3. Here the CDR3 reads CASSAGGRETQYF. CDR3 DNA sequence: TGTGCCAGCAGCGCAGGGGGCCGGGAGACCCAGTACTTC.

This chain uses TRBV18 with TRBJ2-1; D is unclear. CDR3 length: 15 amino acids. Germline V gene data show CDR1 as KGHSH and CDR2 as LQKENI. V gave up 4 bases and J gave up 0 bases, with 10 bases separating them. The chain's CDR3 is CASSRAASSYNEQFF. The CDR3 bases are TGTGCCAGCTCACGGGCAGCGAGCTCCTACAATGAGCAGTTCTTC.

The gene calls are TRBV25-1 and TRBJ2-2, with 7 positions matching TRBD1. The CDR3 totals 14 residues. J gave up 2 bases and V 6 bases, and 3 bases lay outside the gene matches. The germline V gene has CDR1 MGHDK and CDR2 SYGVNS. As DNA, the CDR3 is TGTGCCAGCAGCGACAGGGCCAACACCGGGGAGCTGTTTTTT. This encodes CASSDRANTGELFF.

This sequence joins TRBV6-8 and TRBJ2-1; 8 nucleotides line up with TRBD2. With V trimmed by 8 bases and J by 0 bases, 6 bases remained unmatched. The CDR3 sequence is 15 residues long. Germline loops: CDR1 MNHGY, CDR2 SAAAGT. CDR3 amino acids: CASQGGTSSYNEQFF. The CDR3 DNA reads TGTGCCAGCCAAGGGGGGACTAGCTCCTACAATGAGCAGTTCTTC.

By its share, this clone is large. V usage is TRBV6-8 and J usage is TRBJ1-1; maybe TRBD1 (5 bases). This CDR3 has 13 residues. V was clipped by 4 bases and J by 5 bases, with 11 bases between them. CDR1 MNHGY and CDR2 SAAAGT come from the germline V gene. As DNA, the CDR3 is TGTGCCAGCAGTTTGACAGTTGGGACTGAAGCTTTCTTT. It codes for CASSLTVGTEAFF.